Below, one T cell receptor beta chain is given with its context. The target antigen is unknown. This specimen belongs to a study of T cells after yellow fever vaccination. Turning to the study itself: Preparation of the low-cell-number fractions used SMART-Seq v4 Ultra Low Input. Study-wide results and caveats: Clones from primary vaccination mostly reappeared after the booster (about 97% CD4, 88% CD8).

UMIs were added to TCR cDNA along with a universal primer site when it was made by 5'RACE template switching. A single record per CDR3 protein comes from TCRdb applying MiXCR to the 5' RACE reads. This sample carries more than 450,000 distinct CDR3 sequences, 21% of them seen once, and the ten largest clones take about 17%. The CDR3 is 15 residues long. The V end was cut by 0 bases, the J end by 0 bases, with 5 bases between. CDR1 is LGHDT, CDR2 YNNKEL, per germline (reference sequence). This TCR derives from a man between 18 and 35 years old who received the YFV17D yellow fever vaccine. The sequenced sample was PBMCs, obtained about 20 days after the first yellow fever vaccination. J is TRBJ1-4 and V is TRBV3-1; TRBD1 is a possible D gene (5 bases). The CDR3 DNA sequence: TGTGCCAGCAGCCAAGAGGGGGCAACTAATGAAAAACTGTTTTTT. This encodes CASSQEGATNEKLFF.